This TCR beta chain was retrieved from a study of blood T cell repertoires in COVID-19. Sequencing was performed with immunoSEQ multiplex PCR; in TCRdb, only in-frame clones are kept and a portion is missing. The top ten clones hold about 2.4% of a sample with 200,000 or so clones, about nine tenths of them seen once. Per germline, CDR1 SGHNT and CDR2 YYREEE (reference sequence). Trimming took 0 bases from V and 2 from J, leaving 10 bases between them. The CDR3 has 15 amino acids. The chain joins TRBV5-4 to TRBJ2-3; the D is unclear. Sequencing was done on a sample of PBMCs or T cells enriched from blood (not recorded which). This receptor was identified in a woman aged 25-40 years who had recovered from COVID-19. CDR3 in DNA: TGTGCCAGCAGCTTGGGAGGTGCCACCACAGATACGCAGTATTTT. Residues: CASSLGGATTDTQYF.